A single T cell receptor beta chain is shown here with its context. Its antigen is not identified. Sequencing of cultured CD4+ T cell DNA used the Oncomine TCR Beta short-read assay. TCRdb used MiXCR to reprocess the PCR reads, holding one entry per CDR3 protein. The sample consists of about 14,000 distinct CDR3 sequences, approximately 50% of them appearing once. The length of the CDR3 is 13 residues. The V gene lost 5 bases and the J gene lost 0 bases, with 5 bases spanning the gap. The V gene's germline CDR1 is SGHTA and CDR2 FQGTGA. The sample comes from a study of vaccination and CD4 T cells after COVID-19. Across the whole study: Each of the control cultures got a CEFX pool, an HIV-1 Nef pool, or no peptide.

Treatment here: roughly 10-day PBMC culture with coronavirus spike peptide pools or control peptides (ViraFEST assay). Cell culture was performed with some 2 million PBMCs per well in the presence of 8 to 10 IU/ml IL-2 and 10 ug/ml peptide pools. Half of the medium was exchanged for fresh IL-2 medium, first on day 3 and then on day 7. General observations from the study: Only post-vaccination samples contained a median roughly 86% of the reactive clones in convalescent patients.

The V and J genes are TRBV7-3 and TRBJ2-1; D is possibly TRBD2 (5 bases). Sequencing used CD4+ T cells from blood, cultured in vitro. This clonotype was sampled from a human donor who had recovered from COVID-19. The CDR3 reads CASSGSSYNEQFF. Written as DNA, the CDR3 is TGTGCCAGCAGCGGGAGCTCCTACAATGAGCAGTTCTTC.